One sample yielded the 28 T cell receptor beta chains listed below, sequenced in a study of OX40 agonist ivuxolimab in advanced cancers. Sequenced by immunoSEQ multiplex PCR; TCRdb stores in-frame clones only, minus some. The data show roughly 100,000 clones, around four fifths seen once. Sequencing used CD4+ or CD8+ T cells sorted from blood, obtained in a trial of the OX40 agonist ivuxolimab. These receptors all stem from an adult with an advanced solid tumor such as melanoma, head and neck, liver or kidney cancer.

This clone was found once. The chain uses TRBV2 and TRBJ1-4, with 7 bases identical to TRBD1. Trimming at V came to 3 bases and at J to 0 bases, leaving 1 base not matched to a gene. The germline gives CDR1 SNHLY, CDR2 FYNNEI. This CDR3 is built from 15 residues. The CDR3 loop is CASSDQGATNEKLFF. The CDR3 nucleotides are TGTGCCAGCAGTGACCAGGGGGCAACTAATGAAAAACTGTTTTTT.

The rearrangement joins TRBV18 to TRBJ2-2, with D perhaps assigned TRBD1 or TRBD2 (5 bases each). The CDR3 is 17 amino acids. The germline V gene encodes CDR1 KGHSH and CDR2 LQKENI. V lost 1 base to trimming and J lost 0 bases, with 12 bases between them. The chain's CDR3 is CASSPRGTDANTGELFF. The CDR3 region has the DNA TGTGCCAGCTCACCACGGGGGACGGACGCGAACACCGGGGAGCTGTTTTTT.

There are many counts of this clone. The V and J genes are TRBV2 and TRBJ2-3, with D maybe TRBD2 (6 bases). Trimming took off 7 bases at V and 0 bases at J, with 14 bases between the two ends. Per germline, CDR1 SNHLY and CDR2 FYNNEI. The CDR3 runs to 15 residues. The CDR3 reads CASILDYASTDTQYF. The CDR3, as DNA: TGTGCCAGCATCCTGGACTACGCTAGCACAGATACGCAGTATTTT.

V and J are TRBV2 and TRBJ2-2; TRBD1 might be the D (5 bases). The germline V gene has CDR1 SNHLY and CDR2 FYNNEI. This CDR3 comprises 14 residues. Trimming shortened V by 9 bases and J by 4 bases, and 15 bases separated the two germline ends. As DNA, the CDR3 is TGTGCCAGTTTACAGGTCTCCTTCACCGGGGAGCTGTTTTTT. As protein: CASLQVSFTGELFF.

This chain connects TRBV15 to TRBJ1-2; no reliable D call. V was clipped by 1 base and J by 5 bases, with 11 bases between them. Germline V gene data show CDR1 as LNHNV and CDR2 as YYDKDF (reference sequence). The CDR3 is made up of 14 amino acids. This chain's CDR3 is CATSRGGTDYGYTF. CDR3 nucleotide sequence: TGTGCCACCAGCAGAGGAGGTACGGATTATGGCTACACCTTC.

The V gene is TRBV6-1, the J gene TRBJ2-5; 8 bases map to TRBD2. The J segment lost 2 bases and the V segment lost 6 bases, leaving 2 bases of the junction unmatched. CDR3 size: 13 residues. CDR1 and CDR2 (germline): MNHNS, SASEGT. The CDR3 DNA reads TGTGCCAGCAGGGTAGCGGGGCAAGAGACCCAGTACTTC. As protein: CASRVAGQETQYF.

This sequence joins TRBV9 and TRBJ1-4; 8 bases are shared with TRBD1. J lost 7 bases, V lost 4 bases, and 9 bases had no gene match. The CDR3 totals 15 residues. Germline CDR1 is SGDLS and CDR2 is YYNGEE. The CDR3 nucleotides read TGTGCCAGCAGCTCGGACAGGGCACTGGGTGAAAAACTGTTTTTT. It specifies CASSSDRALGEKLFF.

This clone was seen a single time. The J gene is TRBJ2-4, the V gene TRBV12-5; TRBD2 matches 8 bases. V shed 4 bases and J 2 bases; nucleotides not matched to a gene: 10. This CDR3 is 17 amino acids long. Germline CDR1 and CDR2: LGHNT and FRNRAP. Written as DNA, the CDR3 is TGTGCTAGTGGTTCCCCCCGGGGGGGATGGTCCAAAAACATTCAGTACTTC. It translates to CASGSPRGGWSKNIQYF.

The chain is built from TRBV13 and TRBJ2-2; D remains ambiguous. This CDR3 is built from 16 residues. Germline lookup yields CDR1 PRHDT and CDR2 FYEKMQ (reference sequence). Trimming took off 0 bases at V and 1 base at J, with 9 bases between the two ends. Here the CDR3 DNA reads TGTGCCAGCAGCTTAGGCCGGTTGGTGAACACCGGGGAGCTGTTTTTT. Its protein product is CASSLGRLVNTGELFF.

The chain links TRBV28 to TRBJ1-1, with 8 bases aligning to TRBD1. Germline V gene lookup returns CDR1 MDHEN and CDR2 SYDVKM. The length of the CDR3 is 13 residues. Unmatched junction bases numbered 3, after V lost 7 bases and J lost 2 bases. CDR3 nucleotides: TGTGCCAGCAAACAGGGGGGTAACACTGAAGCTTTCTTT. Protein sequence: CASKQGGNTEAFF. Combining the CDR3 with reference TRBV28 and TRBJ1-1 gives the whole variable domain DVKVTQSSRYLVKRTGEKVFLECVQDMDHENMFWYRQDPGLGLRLIYFSYDVKMKEKGDIPEGYSVSREKKERFSLILESASTNQTSMYLCASKQGGNTEAFFGQGTRLTVV.

This clone was detected only once. V and J are TRBV14 and TRBJ1-2, with TRBD1 as a possible D gene (5 bases). The CDR3 extends over 14 amino acids. V was cut by 4 bases and J by 5 bases, with 14 bases left in between. Germline V CDR1 and CDR2: SGHDN, FVKESK. In DNA, the CDR3 is TGTGCCAGCAGCCGTGCCGGGACCGCATATGGCTACACCTTC. This codes for CASSRAGTAYGYTF.

This chain's CDR3 is CATYVLRQLRNGELFF. CDR3 nucleotide sequence: TGTGCCACTTACGTCTTACGTCAGCTGCGCAACGGGGAGCTGTTTTTT. The V and J genes are TRBV6-6 and TRBJ2-2; D is undetermined. The V gene's germline CDR1 is MNHNY and CDR2 SVGAGI (reference sequence). The CDR3 totals 16 residues. V lost 10 bases and J lost 7, with 25 bases in between.

The chain is built from TRBV6-6 and TRBJ1-4; no reliable D call. Between the trimmed V and J ends, which lost 0 bases and 6 bases, there was a span of 8 bases. Germline V CDR1 and CDR2: MNHNY, SVGAGI (reference sequence). CDR3 length: 14 residues. The CDR3 DNA reads as TGTGCCAGCAGTTACTCGGGTGCTCATGAAAAACTGTTTTTT. Translated: CASSYSGAHEKLFF.

This chain links TRBV5-4 with TRBJ2-4; D may be TRBD2 (6 bases). This CDR3 is built from 15 residues. Germline V lookup: CDR1 SGHNT, CDR2 YYREEE (reference sequence). With 0 bases removed from V and 6 bases from J, the gap between germline ends came to 13 bases. CDR3 nucleotides: TGTGCCAGCAGCTTGGAACGGGGGTCGGGAAACATTCAGTACTTC. As protein: CASSLERGSGNIQYF.

This rearrangement joins TRBV6-5 to TRBJ2-1; tentative D call: TRBD2 (6 bases). Germline loops: CDR1 MNHEY, CDR2 SVGAGI. The length of the CDR3 is 13 residues. V gave up 2 bases and J gave up 7 bases, with 9 bases separating them. CDR3 in amino acids: CASSYGTSNEQFF. Here the CDR3 DNA reads TGTGCCAGCAGTTACGGGACTTCTAATGAGCAGTTCTTC.

This chain links TRBV7-3 with TRBJ1-1; TRBD1 might be the D (5 bases). There are 13 residues in the CDR3. Trimming shortened V by 5 bases and J by 5 bases, and 12 bases separated the two germline ends. The germline V gene encodes CDR1 SGHTA and CDR2 FQGTGA. CDR3 loop: CASSPRTRTEAFF. CDR3 nucleotides: TGTGCCAGCAGCCCAAGGACAAGAACTGAAGCTTTCTTT.

V and J are TRBV13 and TRBJ1-3; D uncertain. CDR1 is PRHDT and CDR2 is FYEKMQ in the germline V gene (reference sequence). The CDR3 totals 16 residues. The ends were cut back, 7 bases at V and 0 bases at J, with 16 bases in the middle. This CDR3 is CASTSRLTSSGNTIYF. CDR3 sequence (DNA): TGTGCCAGCACCTCGAGACTCACGAGCTCTGGAAACACCATATATTTT.

This clone was seen a single time. This chain connects TRBV10-1 to TRBJ2-2; TRBD2 matches at 12 bases. Unmatched junction bases numbered 8, after V lost 4 bases and J lost 2 bases. There are 18 residues in the CDR3. Germline lookup yields CDR1 WNHNN and CDR2 SYGVQD (reference sequence). CDR3 sequence: CASSATSGGPLNTGELFF. CDR3 bases: TGCGCCAGCAGTGCAACTAGCGGGGGGCCACTAAACACCGGGGAGCTGTTTTTT.

V and J are TRBV6-5 and TRBJ2-5; D not resolved. Per germline, CDR1 MNHEY and CDR2 SVGAGI. Trimming took 0 bases from V and 5 from J, leaving 10 bases between them. This CDR3 is built from 14 residues. CDR3 DNA: TGTGCCAGCAGTTACTCGTGGCCGGCGGAGACCCAGTACTTC. Its protein product is CASSYSWPAETQYF.

The CDR3 is CASSIYREGNSPLHF. CDR3 DNA: TGTGCCAGCAGCATCTACAGGGAGGGTAATTCACCCCTCCACTTT. This sequence joins TRBV7-9 and TRBJ1-6, with D tentatively TRBD1 (6 bases). The CDR3 length is 15 residues. V shed 5 bases and J shed 6 bases, with 14 bases lying between them. CDR1 and CDR2 (germline): SEHNR, FQNEAQ (reference sequence).

CDR3 nucleotide sequence: TGTGCCAGCAGGACAGGGTTCAATTCACCCCTCCACTTT. This encodes CASRTGFNSPLHF. The genes are TRBV28 and TRBJ1-6, with 7 bases fitting TRBD1. The CDR3 contains 13 residues. The V gene's germline CDR1 is MDHEN and CDR2 SYDVKM. V lost 6 bases to trimming and J lost 7 bases; unmatched junction nucleotides: 3.

The chain links TRBV5-4 to TRBJ2-1, with 7 bases aligning to TRBD2. V shed 0 bases and J 0 bases; nucleotides not matched to a gene: 0. This CDR3 has 15 amino acids. From germline, CDR1 is SGHNT and CDR2 YYREEE (reference sequence). CDR3 nucleotides: TGTGCCAGCAGCTTGGGGGGGGGCTCCTACAATGAGCAGTTCTTC. Amino acid sequence: CASSLGGGSYNEQFF.

This chain uses TRBV5-1 with TRBJ2-7; D remains ambiguous. The CDR3 spans 15 residues. The V gene lost 4 bases and the J gene lost 5 bases, with 19 bases spanning the gap. Germline CDR1 reads SGHRS; CDR2 reads YFSETQ. CDR3 coding DNA: TGCGCCAGCAGCCGCCAAGGAGCCTCCCCTGACGAGCAGTACTTC. It codes for CASSRQGASPDEQYF.

The chain employs TRBV5-1 and TRBJ2-2, with D possibly TRBD1 on 6 matching bases. The CDR3 is 15 residues long. Germline V lookup: CDR1 SGHRS, CDR2 YFSETQ. Trimming cost V 1 base and J 2 bases, with 9 bases left between them. CDR3 residues: CASSLLDRNTGELFF. The CDR3 DNA reads as TGCGCCAGCAGCTTGCTGGACAGAAACACCGGGGAGCTGTTTTTT.

J is TRBJ1-3 and V is TRBV10-1, with unresolved D. V was trimmed by 2 bases and J by 1 base, leaving 12 bases between them. The CDR3 runs 16 residues. Germline loops: CDR1 WNHNN, CDR2 SYGVQD (reference sequence). In nucleotides, the CDR3 is TGCGCCAGCAGTGAGAATACGGCAGGTTCTGGAAACACCATATATTTT. This translates into CASSENTAGSGNTIYF.

The rearrangement joins TRBV9 to TRBJ2-3; TRBD2 matches at 15 bases. Germline CDR1 reads SGDLS; CDR2 reads YYNGEE. CDR3 size: 17 residues. The V and J ends lost 3 bases and 2 bases, in that order; junction bases with no gene match: 4. In nucleotides, the CDR3 is TGTGCCAGCAGCGAGGGACTAGCGGGGGGCCTCACAGATACGCAGTATTTT. This translates into CASSEGLAGGLTDTQYF.

The V call is TRBV29-1, the J call TRBJ1-1; D is possibly TRBD1 (6 bases). Germline V gene sequence: CDR1 SQVTM, CDR2 ANQGSEA. V lost 6 bases and J lost 11, with 19 bases in between. This CDR3 region has 12 residues. The CDR3 region has the DNA TGCAGCGTGTACAGGGTGGGGGGTGACGCTTTCTTT. Its translation is CSVYRVGGDAFF.

The gene calls are TRBV18 and TRBJ2-7; possible D gene TRBD1, 5 bases. The V and J ends lost 6 bases and 0 bases respectively, with 15 bases between them. Germline loops: CDR1 KGHSH, CDR2 LQKENI. The length of the CDR3 is 15 residues. The CDR3 region has the DNA TGTGCCAGCTCCCTTGGACAATCCGACTCCTACGAGCAGTACTTC. Translated: CASSLGQSDSYEQYF.